One sample yielded the 8 T cell receptor beta chains listed below, sequenced in a study of blood T cell repertoires in COVID-19. Measured with immunoSEQ multiplex PCR; TCRdb has only the in-frame clones, and not every one. The data show some 270,000 clones, around 89% seen once. Sequenced sample: peripheral blood. The receptor source for this set is a man aged 30 to 39 with acute or convalescent COVID-19.

Here the CDR3 reads CSARTGGARYEKLFF. The CDR3 DNA follows: TGCAGCGCCCGGACAGGGGGCGCGAGATATGAAAAACTGTTTTTT. This chain uses TRBV29-1 with TRBJ1-4; TRBD1 agrees at 11 bases. The CDR3 loop spans 15 amino acids. Trimming removed 7 bases from V and 6 bases from J; junction bases left unmatched: 10. Germline V gives CDR1 SQVTM, CDR2 ANQGSEA.

The V and J genes are TRBV28 and TRBJ1-4; D call uncertain. From germline, CDR1 is MDHEN and CDR2 SYDVKM. Trimming cost V 6 bases and J 7 bases, with 6 bases left between them. This CDR3 contains 11 residues. CDR3: CASSQVEKLFF. DNA for the CDR3: TGTGCCAGCAGCCAGGTTGAAAAACTGTTTTTT.

This clone was recorded a few times. The rearrangement links TRBV14 to TRBJ1-2, with 9 bases identical to TRBD1. V gave up 1 base and J gave up 5 bases; unmatched junction bases: 5. The length of the CDR3 is 15 residues. Germline CDR1 SGHDN, CDR2 FVKESK. CDR3 loop: CASSQVDDRGYGYTF. CDR3 nucleotides: TGTGCCAGCAGCCAAGTCGATGACAGGGGGTATGGCTACACCTTC.

The chain has TRBV5-1 and TRBJ1-1; TRBD1 matches 11 bases. The junction had 10 bases not matched to a gene; V was cut back by 4 bases and J by 5 bases. The CDR3 runs to 16 residues. Germline-derived CDR1 and CDR2 are SGHRS and YFSETQ. For the CDR3, the DNA is TGCGCCAGCAGCCCGGACAGGGGGCGAAGTTGGACTGAAGCTTTCTTT. Its translation: CASSPDRGRSWTEAFF.

The genes are TRBV2 and TRBJ2-3; 12 nucleotides line up with TRBD2. This CDR3 is 18 amino acids long. Germline V gene lookup returns CDR1 SNHLY and CDR2 FYNNEI. V was clipped by 3 bases and J by 1 base; unmatched bases: 8. The CDR3 DNA follows: TGTGCCAGCAGTGAGGCTAGCGGGGGGGCAGGGGGCACAGATACGCAGTATTTT. Protein: CASSEASGGAGGTDTQYF.

This sequence joins TRBV30 and TRBJ2-3; the D gene is possibly TRBD2 (6 bases). Per germline, CDR1 GTSNPN and CDR2 SVGIG (reference sequence). The V gene lost 2 bases and the J gene lost 3 bases, with 12 bases spanning the gap. The CDR3 is 14 amino acids. CDR3 nucleotides: TGTGCCTGGAGTAGGAGGGCCGGAACAGATACGCAGTATTTT. Protein sequence: CAWSRRAGTDTQYF.

This clone was seen a handful of times. The gene calls are TRBV7-9 and TRBJ1-5, with D perhaps matching TRBD1 (5 bases). The V end lost 1 base, the J end lost 6 bases, and 7 bases lay between the germline ends. This CDR3 has 13 residues. The germline CDR1 and CDR2 sequences are SEHNR and FQNEAQ (reference sequence). For the CDR3, the DNA is TGTGCCAGCAGCTTAGACGGGGGTCAGCCCCAGCATTTT. It is translated as CASSLDGGQPQHF.

This clone was detected a few times. This rearrangement joins TRBV12-1 to TRBJ2-1; the listed D gene, TRBD1, was not tested against the DNA. TRBV12-1 is recorded as a pseudogene. The CDR3 runs 15 residues. The CDR3 sequence: CASSPLAQDHNEQFF. The CDR3 DNA follows: TGTGCCAGCAGCCCCCTGGCCCAGGATCACAATGAGCAGTTCTTC.